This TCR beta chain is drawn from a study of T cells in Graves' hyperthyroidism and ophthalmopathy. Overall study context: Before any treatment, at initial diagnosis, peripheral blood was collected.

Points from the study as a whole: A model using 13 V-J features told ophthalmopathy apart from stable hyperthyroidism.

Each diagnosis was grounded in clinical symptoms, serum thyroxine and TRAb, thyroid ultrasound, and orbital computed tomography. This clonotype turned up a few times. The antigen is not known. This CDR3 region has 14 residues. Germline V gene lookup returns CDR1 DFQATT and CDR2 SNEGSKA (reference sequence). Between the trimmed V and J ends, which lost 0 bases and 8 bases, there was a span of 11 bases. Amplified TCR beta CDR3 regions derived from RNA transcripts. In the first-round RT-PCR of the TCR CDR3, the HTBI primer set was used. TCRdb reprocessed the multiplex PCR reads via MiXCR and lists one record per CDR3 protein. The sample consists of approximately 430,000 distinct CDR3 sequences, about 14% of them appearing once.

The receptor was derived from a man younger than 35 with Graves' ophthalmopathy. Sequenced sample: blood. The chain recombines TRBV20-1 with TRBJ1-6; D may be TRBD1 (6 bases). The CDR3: CSARDWRGDSPLHF. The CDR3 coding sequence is TGCAGTGCTAGAGATTGGAGGGGGGATTCACCCCTCCACTTT.